Listed below are T cell receptor beta chains from one sample, sequenced in a study of shared clonotypes between healthy human individuals. Generated by immunoSEQ multiplex PCR, the TCRdb table keeps only in-frame clones and is missing some. Of over 2,000,000 clones in the sample, 85% to 95% were seen once. Sequenced sample: naive CD8+ T cells from PBMCs. The receptors come from a man aged 18 to 29 in good health. Some clones in this sample may be carry-over from other donors' samples. CDR3s include the opening cysteine and the closing phenylalanine or tryptophan. The D gene is left open where the match is weak.

d_call	v_call	j_call	cdr3_aa
TRBD1	TRBV4-1	TRBJ2-2	CASSLGQGNTGELFF
TRBD1	TRBV6-1	TRBJ1-4	CATRQGWGEKLFF
.	TRBV30	TRBJ2-7	CAWRDLGSYEQYF
.	TRBV7-9	TRBJ2-3	CASSLTGTSTDTQYF
.	TRBV30	TRBJ2-5	CAWSDTGTGEQYF
.	TRBV5-6	TRBJ2-7	CASSLVYRDTYEQYF
.	TRBV19	TRBJ2-5	CASRGMGSQETQYF
.	TRBV7-9	TRBJ2-5	CASSLVGGQETQYF
.	TRBV4-3	TRBJ2-7	CASSQDRRGVEQYF
.	TRBV5-6	TRBJ2-1	CASRSDGNEQFF
.	TRBV20-1	TRBJ2-7	CSAGGGYEQYF
.	TRBV14	TRBJ2-7	CASSQGTMVSHEQYF
TRBD1	TRBV2	TRBJ1-4	CASSEEKGTETTNEKLFF
TRBD2	TRBV7-6	TRBJ2-5	CASSLALAGEETQYF
TRBD1	TRBV28	TRBJ2-7	CASSFGGQEYPYEQYF
.	TRBV13	TRBJ2-5	CASSLVVGKQETQYF